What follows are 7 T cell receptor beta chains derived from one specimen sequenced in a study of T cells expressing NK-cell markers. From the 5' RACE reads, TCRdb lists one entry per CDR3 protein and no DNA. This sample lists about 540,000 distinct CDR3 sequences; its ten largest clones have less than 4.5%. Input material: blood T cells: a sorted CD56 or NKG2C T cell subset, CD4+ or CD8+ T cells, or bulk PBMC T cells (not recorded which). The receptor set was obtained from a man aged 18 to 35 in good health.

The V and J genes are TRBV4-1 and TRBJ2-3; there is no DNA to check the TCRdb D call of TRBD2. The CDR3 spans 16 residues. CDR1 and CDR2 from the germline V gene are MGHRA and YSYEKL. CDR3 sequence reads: CASSQPAGGVTDTQYF.

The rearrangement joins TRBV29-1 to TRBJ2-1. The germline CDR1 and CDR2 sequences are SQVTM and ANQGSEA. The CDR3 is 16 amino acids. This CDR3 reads CSVAALSVSSYNEQFF.

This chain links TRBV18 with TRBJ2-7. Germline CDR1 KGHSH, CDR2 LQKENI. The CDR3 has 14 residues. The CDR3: CASSPQTSPNEQYF.

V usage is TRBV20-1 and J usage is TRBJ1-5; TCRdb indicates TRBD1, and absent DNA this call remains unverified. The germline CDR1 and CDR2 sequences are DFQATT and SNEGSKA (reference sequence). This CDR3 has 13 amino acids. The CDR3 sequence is CSAKDREGQPQHF.

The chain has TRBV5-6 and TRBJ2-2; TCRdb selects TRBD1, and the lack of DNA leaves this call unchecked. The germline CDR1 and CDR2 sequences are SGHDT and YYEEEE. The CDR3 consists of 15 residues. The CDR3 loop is CASRPLGSLTGELFF.

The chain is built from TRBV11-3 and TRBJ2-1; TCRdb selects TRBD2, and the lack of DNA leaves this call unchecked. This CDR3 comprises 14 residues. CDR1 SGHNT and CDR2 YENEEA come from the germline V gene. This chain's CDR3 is CASSGGLVGDEQFF. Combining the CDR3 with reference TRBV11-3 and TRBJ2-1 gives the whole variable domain EAGVVQSPRYKIIEKKQPVAFWCNPISGHNTLYWYLQNLGQGPELLIRYENEEAVDDSQLPKDRFSAERLKGVDSTLKIQPAELGDSAVYLCASSGGLVGDEQFFGPGTRLTVL.

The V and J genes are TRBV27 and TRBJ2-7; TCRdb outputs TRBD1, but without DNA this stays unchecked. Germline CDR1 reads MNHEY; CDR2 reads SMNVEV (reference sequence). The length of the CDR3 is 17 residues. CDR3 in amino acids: CASWSPGQGGRPYEQYF.